This TCR beta chain comes out of a study of CD8+ T cells in alopecia areata. As for the study in general: Treated patients were given oral tofacitinib, which was dosed at 5 to 10 mg twice daily. Study outcomes and limitations: TCR sharing was clearer in mice than between patients, perhaps partly owing to patient HLA diversity. Clonality exceeded that of normal scalp in lesional scalp, most notably in alopecia totalis/universalis.

Remarks on this clone: The antigen remains undetermined.

Reverse transcribed after extraction, RNA yielded cDNA as the sequencing template. Assay: immunoSEQ multiplex PCR; the TCRdb copy retains only in-frame clones and omits some. Found here are 150,000 or so clones, approximately 87% of them singletons; the top ten hold about 15%. CDR1 and CDR2 (germline): MNHEY, SMNVEV (reference sequence). This CDR3 is built from 16 residues. V lost 9 bases, J lost 2 bases, and 20 bases lay in between. V is TRBV27 and J is TRBJ2-1; a possible D gene is TRBD1 (6 bases). Source: CD8+ T cells sorted from blood, taken at week 0. This receptor was taken from a human donor with alopecia areata. The CDR3 DNA is TGTGCCAGTTCCTCACGGGACATTCAAACCTACAATGAGCAGTTCTTC. Protein sequence: CASSSRDIQTYNEQFF.